Below are 29 T cell receptor beta chains sequenced from a single sample in a study of blood T cell repertoires in COVID-19 (dated by TCRdb to the early 2020s). The method was the immunoSEQ multiplex PCR assay. TCRdb carries this immuneACCESS record with in-frame sequences only. Its versions omit some clonotypes, under half of them owing to an unresolved V gene in the studies checked, with the rest unexplained. The sample table shows 250,000 to 350,000 clones, and 88% are seen once. More than 6.5% of the sample lies in the top ten. Input material: peripheral blood. The receptors shown here come from a woman aged 25-40 years who had recovered from COVID-19.

This clone has only one observation. The chain carries TRBV7-8 and TRBJ1-5; TRBD1 matches at 7 bases. Trimming at V came to 2 bases and at J to 4 bases, leaving 8 bases not matched to a gene. The CDR3 extends over 16 amino acids. CDR1 is SGHVS and CDR2 is FQNEAQ in the germline V gene. CDR3 amino acids: CASSLRAGGRNQPQHF. CDR3 coding DNA: TGTGCCAGCAGCTTACGGGCAGGGGGTAGAAATCAGCCCCAGCATTTT.

The chain joins TRBV4-1 to TRBJ2-7; D is ambiguous. CDR3 length equals 15 residues. The germline gives CDR1 MGHRA, CDR2 YSYEKL. V dropped 4 bases and J dropped 3 bases, with 16 bases sitting between them. CDR3 sequence (DNA): TGCGCCAGCAGCCGCACTATCTTGGCCTTCTACGAGCAGTACTTC. Translated: CASSRTILAFYEQYF.

The genes are TRBV7-9 and TRBJ2-1; 9 positions match TRBD2. Germline trimming cut 5 bases from V and 4 bases from J; bases unmatched to any gene: 6. The CDR3 runs to 15 residues. CDR1 SEHNR and CDR2 FQNEAQ come from the germline V gene (reference sequence). CDR3 sequence reads: CASSPERGAYNEQFF. CDR3 coding DNA: TGTGCCAGCAGCCCAGAGCGGGGGGCATACAATGAGCAGTTCTTC.

The chain is built from TRBV27 and TRBJ2-1, with TRBD2 identical over 7 bases. The CDR3 is 14 amino acids. The V gene end was trimmed by 7 bases and the J gene end by 7 bases; junction bases not matched to a gene: 10. Germline V lookup: CDR1 MNHEY, CDR2 SMNVEV (reference sequence). The CDR3: CASKIRGGWNEQFF. CDR3 nucleotide sequence: TGTGCCAGCAAAATCCGCGGGGGTTGGAATGAGCAGTTCTTC.

The CDR3 region has the DNA TGTGCCAGCAGTCGGGACTATAATTCACCCCTCCACTTT. Protein sequence: CASSRDYNSPLHF. This chain uses TRBV6-5 with TRBJ1-6; D call uncertain. The CDR3 is 13 residues long. V shed 5 bases and J shed 3 bases, with 5 bases lying between them. CDR1 is MNHEY, CDR2 SVGAGI, per germline.

The chain uses TRBV18 and TRBJ2-3; 7 bases line up with TRBD1. Germline assignment: CDR1 KGHSH and CDR2 LQKENI. The CDR3 is made up of 15 amino acids. Unmatched junction bases numbered 3, after V lost 3 bases and J lost 0 bases. The CDR3 DNA reads as TGTGCCAGCTCACCTGACAGGGTTAGCACAGATACGCAGTATTTT. This sequence encodes CASSPDRVSTDTQYF. The full variable domain, its missing parts supplied by reference TRBV18 and TRBJ2-3, is NAGVMQNPRHLVRRRGQEARLRCSPMKGHSHVYWYRQLPEEGLKFMVYLQKENIIDESGMPKERFSAEFPKEGPSILRIQQVVRGDSAAYFCASSPDRVSTDTQYFGPGTRLTVL.

The chain carries TRBV19 and TRBJ1-5, with D tentatively TRBD1 (6 bases). The CDR3 is 14 amino acids. Germline loops: CDR1 LNHDA, CDR2 SQIVND (reference sequence). Trimming left V 4 bases short and J 2 bases short, with 9 bases between. The DNA for the CDR3 is TGTGCCAGTAGTAGTGAGGGGGGCAATCAGCCCCAGCATTTT. Protein product: CASSSEGGNQPQHF.

The chain recombines TRBV3-1 (or the pseudogene TRBV3-2) with TRBJ2-7; the D gene is possibly TRBD2 (7 bases). CDR1 is LGHDT, CDR2 YNNKEL, per germline (reference sequence). Trimming stripped 1 base from V and 6 bases from J, with 16 bases between. This CDR3 comprises 15 residues. DNA for the CDR3: TGTGCCAGCAGCCAAGTGAGCTGGGGGGGCAGCGAGCAGTACTTC. This codes for CASSQVSWGGSEQYF.

The J gene is TRBJ2-7, the V gene TRBV28; 8 bases are shared with TRBD1. CDR3 size: 14 residues. The V and J ends lost 5 bases and 2 bases, in that order; junction bases with no gene match: 5. Germline CDR1 MDHEN, CDR2 SYDVKM. The CDR3 coding sequence is TGTGCCAGCAGTGGGCAGGGGGCGGCCTACGAGCAGTACTTC. Its protein product is CASSGQGAAYEQYF.

The genes are TRBV2 and TRBJ1-1, with TRBD1 as a possible D gene (5 bases). CDR3 size: 16 residues. The germline V gene encodes CDR1 SNHLY and CDR2 FYNNEI. Trimming removed 8 bases at V and 1 base at J, with 20 bases between. The CDR3, as DNA: TGTGCCAGCCGACCCCGGCGGGGGAGGGCGAACACTGAAGCTTTCTTT. As protein: CASRPRRGRANTEAFF.

The chain couples TRBV6-1 to TRBJ2-2; weak D call: TRBD2 (5 bases). The CDR3 runs to 18 residues. With 2 bases removed from V and 2 bases from J, the gap between germline ends came to 18 bases. Per the germline V gene, CDR1 is MNHNS and CDR2 is SASEGT. CDR3 nucleotide sequence: TGTGCCAGCAGTGAATCGTCGAGCATGAGGGTTAACACCGGGGAGCTGTTTTTT. Amino acids: CASSESSSMRVNTGELFF.

This clone was found a few times. This sequence joins TRBV9 and TRBJ1-2; a possible D gene is TRBD1 (5 bases). Trimming cost V 4 bases and J 2 bases, with 15 bases left between them. The CDR3 totals 15 residues. The V gene's germline CDR1 is SGDLS and CDR2 YYNGEE. In nucleotides, the CDR3 is TGTGCCAGCAGCCAACGACAGAATATCAACTATGGCTACACCTTC. Amino acid sequence: CASSQRQNINYGYTF.

The V call is TRBV7-3, the J call TRBJ2-5; TRBD1 agrees at 8 bases. Unmatched junction bases numbered 7, after V lost 3 bases and J lost 1 base. Germline values: CDR1 SGHTA, CDR2 FQGTGA. This CDR3 contains 16 residues. This chain's CDR3 is CASSFSGTGPQETQYF. DNA for the CDR3: TGTGCCAGCAGCTTTTCCGGGACAGGCCCCCAAGAGACCCAGTACTTC.

This clone has a single count. The chain joins TRBV4-2 to TRBJ2-2, with a tentative D call TRBD2 (7 bases). This CDR3 spans 15 amino acids. The germline gives CDR1 LGHNA, CDR2 YNFKEQ. V was trimmed by 7 bases and J by 2 bases, leaving 14 bases between them. CDR3 residues: CASTREGGNTGELFF. The CDR3 coding sequence is TGTGCCAGCACGAGGGAGGGGGGAAACACCGGGGAGCTGTTTTTT.

The chain combines TRBV6-5 with TRBJ1-6; 7 nucleotides match TRBD1. The V segment lost 2 bases and the J segment 14 bases; nucleotides outside the gene matches: 12. This CDR3 is built from 15 residues. Germline assignment: CDR1 MNHEY and CDR2 SVGAGI. The CDR3 bases are TGTGCCAGCAGTTACGGGCGACAGGGACTCGAGGCCCTCCACTTT. This sequence encodes CASSYGRQGLEALHF.

The chain's CDR3 is CSVEDYTGVPDTQYF. CDR3 sequence (DNA): TGCAGCGTTGAAGATTATACAGGGGTACCAGATACGCAGTATTTT. This chain connects TRBV29-1 to TRBJ2-3; 7 nucleotides agree with TRBD1. This CDR3 region has 15 residues. V lost 0 bases and J lost 4; bases outside the gene matches: 7. Germline lookup yields CDR1 SQVTM and CDR2 ANQGSEA.

The chain has TRBV5-4 and TRBJ1-1; 7 bases agree with TRBD1. From germline, CDR1 is SGHNT and CDR2 YYREEE (reference sequence). After removal of 4 bases from V and 6 bases from J, the junction contained 12 bases not matched to a gene. The CDR3 runs 15 residues. The DNA of the CDR3 is TGTGCCAGCAGCAAAACGACAGGGTTGAATCCTGAAGCTTTCTTT. As protein: CASSKTTGLNPEAFF.

This rearrangement joins TRBV6-2 or TRBV6-3 to TRBJ2-6; D uncertain. Germline values: CDR1 MNHEY, CDR2 SVGEGT. There are 15 residues in the CDR3. Trimming took 2 bases from V and 16 from J, leaving 21 bases between them. The CDR3 protein is CASSYALQYEMKLTF. The CDR3 coding sequence is TGTGCCAGCAGTTACGCTCTTCAATACGAGATGAAGCTGACTTTC.

About this clone: Sequence at one end of the junction differs from germline and may be a read error. The chain is built from TRBV28 and TRBJ2-5; 7 bases are shared with TRBD1. Germline-derived CDR1 and CDR2 are MDHEN and SYDVKM. This CDR3 has 13 amino acids. The CDR3 sequence: CASSYPGTEAQYF. CDR3 nucleotides: TGTGCCAGCAGTTACCCCGGGACAGAGGCCCAGTACTTC.

The rearrangement links TRBV7-2 to TRBJ1-3, with 8 bases lining up with TRBD1. Per germline, CDR1 SGHTA and CDR2 FQGNSA. CDR3 size: 14 residues. J gave up 4 bases and V 5 bases, and 4 bases lay outside the gene matches. The CDR3 sequence: CASSRRGQGNTIYF. In DNA, the CDR3 is TGTGCCAGCAGCCGCAGGGGGCAAGGAAACACCATATATTTT.

The rearrangement joins TRBV6-5 to TRBJ2-7; maybe TRBD2 (5 bases). The germline CDR1 and CDR2 sequences are MNHEY and SVGAGI. V dropped 7 bases and J dropped 3 bases, with 13 bases sitting between them. This CDR3 has 13 residues. The CDR3, as DNA: TGTGCCAGCAACCGGGGAAGGCTCTACGAGCAGTACTTC. It translates to CASNRGRLYEQYF.

The chain uses TRBV7-3 and TRBJ2-7; D perhaps matches TRBD2 (5 bases). Trimming cost V 5 bases and J 6 bases, with 14 bases left between them. The CDR3 sequence is 13 residues long. CDR1 and CDR2 from the germline V gene are SGHTA and FQGTGA. The CDR3 DNA is TGTGCCAGCAGCGCCCTCGCGGGCGGCGAGCAGTACTTC. This gives the protein CASSALAGGEQYF.

This clone was recorded once. V usage is TRBV25-1 and J usage is TRBJ1-6; 7 positions agree with TRBD1. This CDR3 is 17 amino acids long. Germline V CDR1 and CDR2: MGHDK, SYGVNS. With V trimmed by 1 base and J by 1 base, 4 bases remained unmatched. CDR3 protein: CASSELTGQSYNSPLHF. CDR3 coding DNA: TGTGCCAGCAGTGAATTGACAGGGCAATCCTATAATTCACCCCTCCACTTT. Using reference TRBV25-1 and TRBJ1-6 for the parts outside the CDR3, the full variable domain is EADIYQTPRYLVIGTGKKITLECSQTMGHDKMYWYQQDPGMELHLIHYSYGVNSTEKGDLSSESTVSRIRTEHFPLTLESARPSHTSQYLCASSELTGQSYNSPLHFGNGTRLTVT.

The chain employs TRBV4-3 and TRBJ2-7; 11 nucleotides match TRBD1. The V segment lost 0 bases and the J segment 3 bases; nucleotides outside the gene matches: 1. Germline V lookup: CDR1 LGHNA, CDR2 YSLEER. The CDR3 length is 15 residues. CDR3 coding DNA: TGCGCCAGCAGCCAAGAAGGGACAGGGGGCTACGAGCAGTACTTC. This translates into CASSQEGTGGYEQYF.

The gene calls are TRBV2 and TRBJ2-5; 10 nucleotides agree with TRBD1. The CDR3 contains 16 residues. Germline assignment: CDR1 SNHLY and CDR2 FYNNEI. After removal of 1 base from V and 5 bases from J, the junction contained 7 bases not matched to a gene. The CDR3 bases are TGTGCCAGCAGTGAAGACAGACAGGGGGCTTTGGAGACCCAGTACTTC. It encodes CASSEDRQGALETQYF.

The chain recombines TRBV9 with TRBJ2-4; D possibly corresponds to TRBD1 (9 bases). Trimming took off 4 bases at V and 8 bases at J, with 19 bases between the two ends. Germline values: CDR1 SGDLS, CDR2 YYNGEE. This CDR3 contains 15 residues. The CDR3 nucleotides read TGTGCCAGCAGCCTAATAGCGGGACAGGGACACATTCAGTACTTC. It is translated as CASSLIAGQGHIQYF.

This clone was seen only once. The chain employs TRBV2 and TRBJ2-1; D is ambiguous. V was pared by 4 bases and J by 3 bases, with 7 bases between. This CDR3 region has 13 residues. CDR1 is SNHLY, CDR2 FYNNEI, per germline. CDR3 in DNA: TGTGCCAGCAGTGTTTACGGCTACAATGAGCAGTTCTTC. It is translated as CASSVYGYNEQFF.

This clone was seen a few times. The chain is built from TRBV2 and TRBJ1-2; D not resolved. CDR3 size: 12 residues. Trimming removed 4 bases at V and 4 bases at J, with 7 bases between. In germline, CDR1 is SNHLY, CDR2 FYNNEI. CDR3 amino acids: CASSAGGYGYTF. CDR3 coding DNA: TGTGCCAGCAGTGCCGGCGGCTATGGCTACACCTTC.

The chain combines TRBV28 with TRBJ1-2; TRBD1 matches at 7 bases. CDR1 MDHEN and CDR2 SYDVKM come from the germline V gene. With 3 bases clipped from V and 8 bases from J, the junction kept 9 bases outside the gene matches. This CDR3 region has 14 residues. CDR3 residues: CASSFGDRVSGYTF. The DNA for the CDR3 is TGTGCCAGCAGTTTCGGAGACAGGGTTAGCGGCTACACCTTC.